The T cell receptor beta chain described here comes from a study of cytomegalovirus exposure and HLA in healthy donors. The wider study: The 100 to 150 validation repertoires matched the 500 to 750 first-cohort repertoires in platform, a later analysis reported.

TCRdb's copy holds only in-frame clones and misses some; the assay was immunoSEQ multiplex PCR. The data contain some 320,000 clones, about nine tenths of them seen just once; the ten biggest clones take up roughly 1.2%. Regarding the study as a whole: The dataset shows that most TCR sequences were rare, while some public TCRs occurred in many donors.

Details on this clone: Its antigen is unknown.

The V segment lost 5 bases and the J segment 6 bases; nucleotides outside the gene matches: 14. The CDR3 has 19 residues. Germline V gene lookup returns CDR1 SEHNR and CDR2 FQNEAQ (reference sequence). This TCR was sampled from a woman aged 25 to 39 in good health and CMV-seropositive. V usage is TRBV7-9 and J usage is TRBJ2-2; the match to TRBD2 covers 14 bases. The sequenced sample was PBMCs. CDR3 amino acids: CASSRPPGLAGEWSGELFF. CDR3 bases: TGTGCCAGCAGCCGACCCCCGGGACTAGCGGGAGAGTGGTCCGGGGAGCTGTTTTTT.